The rows below give T cell receptor beta chains drawn from one sample of a study of blood T cell repertoires in COVID-19. This table comes from immunoSEQ multiplex PCR, and its TCRdb copy is limited to in-frame clones, with some not included. In the table there are approximately 180,000 clones, roughly 85% of which are singletons. The sample comprised peripheral blood. The receptors stem from a woman in her 70s with acute or convalescent COVID-19. CDR3s include the opening cysteine and the closing phenylalanine or tryptophan.

V gene	J gene	CDR3 protein
TRBV29-1	TRBJ2-2	CSVVGQGGLWANTGELFF
TRBV18	TRBJ2-2	CASSPPSTGELFF
TRBV14	TRBJ2-1	CASSPWTGGAYNEQFF
TRBV4-1	TRBJ2-5	CASSQDLREGRETQYF
TRBV29-1	TRBJ1-3	CSVDQGGNTIYF
TRBV3-1/TRBV3-2	TRBJ1-3	CASSPTPGNTIYF
TRBV30	TRBJ2-3	CAWSVGSGRTMGTDTQYF
TRBV6-1	TRBJ1-1	CASSGQKTGDGNTEAFF
TRBV6-1	TRBJ2-2	CASSENRVQTGELFF
TRBV10-2	TRBJ2-1	CASSSPSGTNNEQFF
TRBV7-3	TRBJ2-5	CASSLTGRRDQETQYF
TRBV3-1/TRBV3-2	TRBJ2-5	CASSRGLAGGMETQYF
TRBV2	TRBJ1-1	CASSRVDSESSEAFF
TRBV15	TRBJ1-4	CATSRVGAGSFSDEKLFF
TRBV19	TRBJ2-3	CASALQATDTQYF
TRBV2	TRBJ1-6	CASSRTGPEGALHF
TRBV24-1	TRBJ2-3	CATSDSAGGWADTQYF
TRBV5-1	TRBJ1-1	CASSLDPLGTSGGTEAFF
TRBV11-3	TRBJ2-7	CASSSGQDEQYF
TRBV29-1	TRBJ2-7	CSVSVAGTSYEQYF
TRBV5-4	TRBJ1-1	CASSSGLKEAFF
TRBV5-1	TRBJ1-1	CASSGKTGRTEAFF
TRBV5-1	TRBJ2-2	CASSLGQNTGELFF
TRBV7-9	TRBJ1-2	CASSRDRANYGYTF
TRBV3-1/TRBV3-2	TRBJ1-4	CASSQEGDNEKLFF
TRBV10-1	TRBJ1-1	CASSESAGGPTEAFF
TRBV18	TRBJ1-5	CASSPDSTNQPQHF
TRBV18	TRBJ1-1	CASSPVTTLSEAFF
TRBV27	TRBJ2-7	CASSFPVGLAGGLLPSEQYF
TRBV7-6	TRBJ2-5	CASSLGVDRETQYF
TRBV7-9	TRBJ1-1	CASRKQENTEAFF
TRBV15	TRBJ2-1	CATRPTGTNEQFF
TRBV3-1/TRBV3-2	TRBJ1-2	CASSHSGIRGVYGYTF
TRBV6-2/TRBV6-3	TRBJ1-5	CASSYTGTGYQPQHF
TRBV29-1	TRBJ2-1	CSVGGGRGAYNEQFF